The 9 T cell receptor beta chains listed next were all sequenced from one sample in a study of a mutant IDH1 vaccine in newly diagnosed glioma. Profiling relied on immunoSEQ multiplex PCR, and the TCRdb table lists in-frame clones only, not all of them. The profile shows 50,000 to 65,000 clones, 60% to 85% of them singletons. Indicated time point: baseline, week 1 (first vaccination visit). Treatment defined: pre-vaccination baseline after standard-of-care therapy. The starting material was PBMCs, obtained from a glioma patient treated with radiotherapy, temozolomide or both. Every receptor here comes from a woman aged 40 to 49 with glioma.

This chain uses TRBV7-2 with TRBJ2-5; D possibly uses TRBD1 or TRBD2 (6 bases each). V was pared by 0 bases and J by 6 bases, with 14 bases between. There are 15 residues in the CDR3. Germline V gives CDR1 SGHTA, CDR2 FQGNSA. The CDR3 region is CASSLAGGQLKTQYF. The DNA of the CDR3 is TGTGCCAGCAGCTTAGCCGGGGGCCAGCTCAAGACCCAGTACTTC.

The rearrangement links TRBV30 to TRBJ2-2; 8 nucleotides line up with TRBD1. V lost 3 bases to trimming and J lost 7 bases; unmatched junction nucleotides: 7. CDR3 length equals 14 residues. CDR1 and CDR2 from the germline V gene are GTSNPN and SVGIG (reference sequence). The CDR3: CAWRATGGVGELFF. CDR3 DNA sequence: TGTGCCTGGAGAGCCACAGGGGGTGTCGGGGAGCTGTTTTTT.

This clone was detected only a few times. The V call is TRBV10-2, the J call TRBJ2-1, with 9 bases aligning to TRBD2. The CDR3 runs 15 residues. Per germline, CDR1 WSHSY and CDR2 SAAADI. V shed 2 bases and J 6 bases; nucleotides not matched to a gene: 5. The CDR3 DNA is TGCGCCAGCAGTGAGGAGCGGGGGGCTTTCAATGAGCAGTTCTTC. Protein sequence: CASSEERGAFNEQFF.

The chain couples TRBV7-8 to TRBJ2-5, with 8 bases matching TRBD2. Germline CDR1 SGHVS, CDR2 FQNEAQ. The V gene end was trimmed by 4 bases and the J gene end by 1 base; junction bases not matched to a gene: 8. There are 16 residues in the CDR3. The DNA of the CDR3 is TGTGCCAGCAGCTCCTTAGCGGGGTCTATCCAAGAGACCCAGTACTTC. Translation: CASSSLAGSIQETQYF.

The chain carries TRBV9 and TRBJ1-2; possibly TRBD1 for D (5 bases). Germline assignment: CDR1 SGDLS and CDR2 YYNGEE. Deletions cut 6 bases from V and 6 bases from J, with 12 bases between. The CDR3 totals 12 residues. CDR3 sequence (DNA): TGTGCCAGCACCCAGGGAGTGGATGGCTACACCTTC. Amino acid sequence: CASTQGVDGYTF.

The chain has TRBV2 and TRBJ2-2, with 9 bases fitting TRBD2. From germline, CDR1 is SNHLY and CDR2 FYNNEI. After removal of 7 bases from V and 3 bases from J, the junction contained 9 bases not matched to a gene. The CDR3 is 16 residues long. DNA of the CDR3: TGTGCCAGCATGAGGACGGCGGGGGGGGACACCGGGGAGCTGTTTTTT. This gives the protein CASMRTAGGDTGELFF.

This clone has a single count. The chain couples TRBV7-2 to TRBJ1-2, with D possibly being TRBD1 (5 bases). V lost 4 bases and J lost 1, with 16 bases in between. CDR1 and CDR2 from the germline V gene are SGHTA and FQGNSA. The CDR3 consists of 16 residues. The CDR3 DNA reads TGTGCCAGCAGCTCGGCGAGGACATCCTATAACTATGGCTACACCTTC. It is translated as CASSSARTSYNYGYTF.

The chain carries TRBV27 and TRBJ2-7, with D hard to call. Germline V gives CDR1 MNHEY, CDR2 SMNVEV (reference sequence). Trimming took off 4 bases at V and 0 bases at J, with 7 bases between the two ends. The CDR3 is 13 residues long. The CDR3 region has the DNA TGTGCCAGCAGTTCTGGCCCCTCCTACGAGCAGTACTTC. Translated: CASSSGPSYEQYF.

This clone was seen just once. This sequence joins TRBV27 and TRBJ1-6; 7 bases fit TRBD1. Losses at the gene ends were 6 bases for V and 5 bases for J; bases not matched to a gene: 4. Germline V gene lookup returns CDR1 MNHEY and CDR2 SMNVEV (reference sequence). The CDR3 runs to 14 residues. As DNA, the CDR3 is TGTGCCAGCAGGCTCGGGACAGATAATTCACCCCTCCACTTT. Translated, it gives CASRLGTDNSPLHF.